The present TCR beta chain was sequenced within a study of blood T cells in healthy people across ages. The study recruited healthy Caucasian donors from Russia who were aged about 6 to 90. With each sample, at least 5.5 micrograms of total RNA were extracted. V dropped 1 base and J dropped 4 bases, with 7 bases sitting between them. The germline gives CDR1 MGHRA, CDR2 YSYEKL. CDR3 length: 14 residues. Overall study findings and caveats: Possibly, changes in expanded clonotypes were confounded because donor CMV status was unknown.

For the second PCR, which ran for 7 to 11 cycles, a sample-barcoded 5' primer and a J-beta primer mix were used. A template-switch adaptor that had 12 random nucleotides put a tag on each cDNA molecule. TCRdb independently ran MiXCR on the 5' RACE reads; one entry per CDR3 protein. Among fewer than 1.5 million distinct CDR3 sequences listed, roughly 45% were seen once. This clonotype came up a few times. Its target is unknown. The rearrangement links TRBV4-1 to TRBJ1-4, with TRBD1 as a possible D gene (6 bases). This TCR was recovered from a woman under 30 in good health. Input material: blood. CDR3 sequence: CASSQGDINEKLFF. In DNA form, the CDR3 reads TGCGCCAGCAGCCAAGGGGACATTAATGAAAAACTGTTTTTT.